The source of this T cell receptor beta chain is a study of shared clonotypes between healthy human individuals. CD45RO-negative, CCR7-selected cells formed the naive CD8 fraction, which excluded terminally differentiated effector memory CD45RA+ cells. Evenly divided among several immunoSEQ plates was the genomic DNA of each subset. Original processing methods: Filtering was not the same, since immunoSEQ gave junction-only sequences without quality scores. Clones were read by immunoSEQ multiplex PCR, and TCRdb kept only the in-frame ones, dropping some. V, J and clone size reflect that table, while D and trimming were determined from the DNA. The sample comprises a few million clones, over 85% of which are singletons, and 1.5% to 2% rests with the top ten. On this clone: Other DNA variants within this sample encode the same CDR3.

The CDR3 is 14 amino acids. CDR1 and CDR2 (germline): MDHEN, SYDVKM. Between the trimmed V and J ends, which lost 3 bases and 6 bases, there was a span of 12 bases. The V and J genes are TRBV28 and TRBJ1-5; no firm D call. The TCR comes from a man aged 18 to 30 in good health. Some clones in this sample may be carry-over from other donors' samples. The sequencing sample was made of naive CD8+ T cells from PBMCs. CDR3 amino acids: CASSFVPGSQPQHF. CDR3 nucleotides: TGTGCCAGCAGTTTCGTCCCCGGGAGTCAGCCCCAGCATTTT. The full variable domain, with the rest looked up from reference TRBV28 and TRBJ1-5, is DVKVTQSSRYLVKRTGEKVFLECVQDMDHENMFWYRQDPGLGLRLIYFSYDVKMKEKGDIPEGYSVSREKKERFSLILESASTNQTSMYLCASSFVPGSQPQHFGDGTRLSIL.